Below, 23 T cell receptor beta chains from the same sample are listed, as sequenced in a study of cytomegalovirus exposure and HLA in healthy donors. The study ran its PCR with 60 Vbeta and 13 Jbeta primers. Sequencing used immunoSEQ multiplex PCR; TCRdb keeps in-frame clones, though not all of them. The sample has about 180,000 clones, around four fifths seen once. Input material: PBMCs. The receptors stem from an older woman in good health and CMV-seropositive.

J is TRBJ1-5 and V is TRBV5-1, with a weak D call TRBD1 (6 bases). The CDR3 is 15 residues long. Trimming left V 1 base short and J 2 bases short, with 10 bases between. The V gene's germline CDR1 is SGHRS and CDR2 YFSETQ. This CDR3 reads CASSLQGGGNQPQHF. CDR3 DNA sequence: TGCGCCAGCAGCTTGCAAGGGGGAGGCAATCAGCCCCAGCATTTT.

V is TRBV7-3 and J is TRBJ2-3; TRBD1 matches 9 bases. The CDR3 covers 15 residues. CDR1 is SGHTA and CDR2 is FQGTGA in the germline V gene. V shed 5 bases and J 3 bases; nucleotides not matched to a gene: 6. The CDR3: CASSLQGALTDTQYF. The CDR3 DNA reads TGTGCCAGCAGCCTACAGGGGGCGCTTACAGATACGCAGTATTTT.

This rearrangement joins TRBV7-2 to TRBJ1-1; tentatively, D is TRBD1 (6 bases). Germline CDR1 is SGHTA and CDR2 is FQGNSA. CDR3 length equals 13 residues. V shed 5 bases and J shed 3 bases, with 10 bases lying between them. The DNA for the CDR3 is TGTGCCAGCAGCCTGCAGGGGTACACTGAAGCTTTCTTT. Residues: CASSLQGYTEAFF.

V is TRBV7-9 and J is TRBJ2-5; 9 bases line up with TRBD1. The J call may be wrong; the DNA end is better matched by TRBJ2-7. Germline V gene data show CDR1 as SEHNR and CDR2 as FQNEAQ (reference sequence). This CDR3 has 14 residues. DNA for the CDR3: TGTGCCAGCAGTCCCGCGGACAGGGGTTACGAGCAGTACTTC. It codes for CASSPADRGYEQYF.

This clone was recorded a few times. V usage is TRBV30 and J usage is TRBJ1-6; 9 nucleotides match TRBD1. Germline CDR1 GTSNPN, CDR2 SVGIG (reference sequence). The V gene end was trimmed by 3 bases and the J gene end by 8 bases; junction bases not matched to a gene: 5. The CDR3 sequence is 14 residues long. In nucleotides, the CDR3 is TGTGCCTGGAGCCAACAGGGGGCGCATTCACCCCTCCACTTT. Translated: CAWSQQGAHSPLHF.

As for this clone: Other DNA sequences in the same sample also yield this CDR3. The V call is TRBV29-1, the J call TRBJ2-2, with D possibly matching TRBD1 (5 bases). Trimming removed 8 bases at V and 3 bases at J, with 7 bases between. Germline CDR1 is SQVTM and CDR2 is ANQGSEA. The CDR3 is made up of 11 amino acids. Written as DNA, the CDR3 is TGCAGCTTCAGGGACACCGGGGAGCTGTTTTTT. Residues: CSFRDTGELFF.

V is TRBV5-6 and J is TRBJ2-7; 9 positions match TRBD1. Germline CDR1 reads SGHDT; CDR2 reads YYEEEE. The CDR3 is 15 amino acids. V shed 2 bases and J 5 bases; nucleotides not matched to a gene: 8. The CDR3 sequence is CASSFPGTGSHEQYF. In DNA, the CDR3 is TGTGCCAGCAGCTTCCCCGGGACAGGGTCTCACGAGCAGTACTTC.

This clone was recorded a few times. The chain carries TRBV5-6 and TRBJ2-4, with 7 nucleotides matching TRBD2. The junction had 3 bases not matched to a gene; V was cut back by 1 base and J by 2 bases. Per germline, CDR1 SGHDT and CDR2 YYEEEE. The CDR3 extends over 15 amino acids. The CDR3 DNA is TGTGCCAGCAGCTTGACGGGGGGACCCAAAAACATTCAGTACTTC. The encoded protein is CASSLTGGPKNIQYF. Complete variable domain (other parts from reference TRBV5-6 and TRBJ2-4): DAGVTQSPTHLIKTRGQQVTLRCSPKSGHDTVSWYQQALGQGPQFIFQYYEEEERQRGNFPDRFSGHQFPNYSSELNVNALLLGDSALYLCASSLTGGPKNIQYFGAGTRLSVL.

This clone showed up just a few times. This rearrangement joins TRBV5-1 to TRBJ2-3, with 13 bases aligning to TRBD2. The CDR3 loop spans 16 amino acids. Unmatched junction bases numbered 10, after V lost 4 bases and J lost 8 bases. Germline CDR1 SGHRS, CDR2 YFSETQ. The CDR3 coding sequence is TGCGCCAGCAGCCGAGGAACTAGCGGGGGGGGTGGTACGCAGTATTTT. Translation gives CASSRGTSGGGGTQYF.

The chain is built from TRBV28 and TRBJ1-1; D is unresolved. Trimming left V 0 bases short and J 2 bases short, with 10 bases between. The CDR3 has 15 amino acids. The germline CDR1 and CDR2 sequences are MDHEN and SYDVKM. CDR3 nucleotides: TGTGCCAGCAGTTTATGGCCCAGTCCAAACACTGAAGCTTTCTTT. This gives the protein CASSLWPSPNTEAFF.

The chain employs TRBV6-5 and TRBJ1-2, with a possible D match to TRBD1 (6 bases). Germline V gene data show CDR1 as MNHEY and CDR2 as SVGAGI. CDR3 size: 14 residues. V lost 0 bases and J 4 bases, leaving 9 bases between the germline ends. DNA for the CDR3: TGTGCCAGCAGTTACTCGCGACAGGTCTATGGCTACACCTTC. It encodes CASSYSRQVYGYTF.

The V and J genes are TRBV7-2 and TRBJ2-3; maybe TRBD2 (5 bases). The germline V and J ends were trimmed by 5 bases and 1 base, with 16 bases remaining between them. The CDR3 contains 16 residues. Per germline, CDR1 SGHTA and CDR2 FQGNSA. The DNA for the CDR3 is TGTGCCAGCAGCCGATCGTCGAGCGGAGGCACAGATACGCAGTATTTT. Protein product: CASSRSSSGGTDTQYF. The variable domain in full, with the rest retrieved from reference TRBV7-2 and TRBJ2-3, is GAGVSQSPSNKVTEKGKDVELRCDPISGHTALYWYRQSLGQGLEFLIYFQGNSAPDKSGLPSDRFSAERTGGSVSTLTIQRTQQEDSAVYLCASSRSSSGGTDTQYFGPGTRLTVL.

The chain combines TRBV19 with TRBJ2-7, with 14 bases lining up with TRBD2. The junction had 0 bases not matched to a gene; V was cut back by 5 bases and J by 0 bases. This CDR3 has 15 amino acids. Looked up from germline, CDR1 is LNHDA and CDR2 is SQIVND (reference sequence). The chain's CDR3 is CASSGTSGSSYEQYF. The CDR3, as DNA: TGTGCCAGTAGTGGGACTAGCGGGAGCTCCTACGAGCAGTACTTC.

The CDR3 sequence: CASSGTGIIQETQYF. The DNA of the CDR3 is TGTGCCAGTAGCGGGACAGGGATTATACAAGAGACCCAGTACTTC. The V call is TRBV19, the J call TRBJ2-5, with 9 positions matching TRBD1. This CDR3 spans 15 amino acids. Trimming cost V 6 bases and J 2 bases; bases outside gene matches: 7. Germline V lookup: CDR1 LNHDA, CDR2 SQIVND (reference sequence).

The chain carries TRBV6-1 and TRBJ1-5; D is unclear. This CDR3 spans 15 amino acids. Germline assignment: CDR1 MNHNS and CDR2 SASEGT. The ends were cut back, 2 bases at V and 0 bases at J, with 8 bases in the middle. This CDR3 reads CASSEHQNSNQPQHF. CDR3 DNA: TGTGCCAGCAGTGAACATCAGAATAGCAATCAGCCCCAGCATTTT.

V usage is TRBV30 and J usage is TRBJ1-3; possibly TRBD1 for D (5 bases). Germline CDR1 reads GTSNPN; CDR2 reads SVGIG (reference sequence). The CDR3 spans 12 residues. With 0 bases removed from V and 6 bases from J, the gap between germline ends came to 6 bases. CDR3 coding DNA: TGTGCCTGGAGTGTAGGGGTAAACACCATATATTTT. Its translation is CAWSVGVNTIYF.

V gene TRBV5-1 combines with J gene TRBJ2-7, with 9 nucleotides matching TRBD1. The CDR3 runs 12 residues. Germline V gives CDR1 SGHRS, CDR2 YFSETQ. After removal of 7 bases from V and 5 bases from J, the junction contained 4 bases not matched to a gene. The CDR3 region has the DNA TGCGCCAGCTCCCGGGACAGGGACGAGCAGTACTTC. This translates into CASSRDRDEQYF.

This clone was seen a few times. The CDR3 DNA reads TGTGCCAGCAAGAAACTAGCGGGAGCGGCCGGGGAGCTGTTTTTT. Its translation is CASKKLAGAAGELFF. The chain is built from TRBV6-4 and TRBJ2-2; 11 bases fit TRBD2. CDR3 length: 15 residues. Germline CDR1 is MRHNA and CDR2 is SNTAGT. V was pared by 7 bases and J by 6 bases, with 7 bases of the junction left unmatched.

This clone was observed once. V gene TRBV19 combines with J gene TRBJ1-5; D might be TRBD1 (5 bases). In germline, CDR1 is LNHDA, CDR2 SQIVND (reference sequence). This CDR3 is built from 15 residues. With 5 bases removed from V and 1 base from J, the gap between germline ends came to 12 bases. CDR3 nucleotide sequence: TGTGCCAGTAGTTCCCAGGGTGGGAGCAATCAGCCCCAGCATTTT. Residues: CASSSQGGSNQPQHF.

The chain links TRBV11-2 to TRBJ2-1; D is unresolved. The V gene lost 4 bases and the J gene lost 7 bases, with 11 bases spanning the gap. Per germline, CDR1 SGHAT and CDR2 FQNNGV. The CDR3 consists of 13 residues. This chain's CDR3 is CASSSDLDNEQFF. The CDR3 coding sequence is TGTGCCAGCAGCTCCGACTTAGATAATGAGCAGTTCTTC. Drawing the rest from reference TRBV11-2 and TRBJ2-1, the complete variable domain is EAGVAQSPRYKIIEKRQSVAFWCNPISGHATLYWYQQILGQGPKLLIQFQNNGVVDDSQLPKDRFSAERLKGVDSTLKIQPAKLEDSAVYLCASSSDLDNEQFFGPGTRLTVL.

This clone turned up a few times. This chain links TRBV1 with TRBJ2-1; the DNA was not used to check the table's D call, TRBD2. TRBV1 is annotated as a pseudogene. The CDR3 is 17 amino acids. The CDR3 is CTSSDDVAGRVYNEQFF. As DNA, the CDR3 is TGCACCAGCAGCGATGACGTGGCGGGGAGGGTCTACAATGAGCAGTTCTTC.

The CDR3 here is CASSRGQPSSPLHF. For the CDR3, the DNA is TGCGCCAGCAGCCGTGGACAGCCAAGTTCACCCCTCCACTTT. The chain recombines TRBV5-1 with TRBJ1-6; D might be TRBD1 (6 bases). The V gene's germline CDR1 is SGHRS and CDR2 YFSETQ. This CDR3 is 14 amino acids long. The V end was cut by 4 bases, the J end by 9 bases, with 14 bases between.

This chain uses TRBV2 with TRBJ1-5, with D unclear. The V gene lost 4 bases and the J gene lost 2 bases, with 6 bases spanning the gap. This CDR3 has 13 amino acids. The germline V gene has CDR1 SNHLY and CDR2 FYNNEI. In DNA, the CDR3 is TGTGCCAGCAGTGGCCGGGGCAATCAGCCCCAGCATTTT. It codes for CASSGRGNQPQHF.